This T cell receptor (beta chain) is drawn from a study of blood T cell repertoires in COVID-19. Looking at the study overall: The United States, Italy and Spain provided the acute and convalescent COVID-19 samples. The analysed material was cDNA or gDNA that came from T cells, B-cell-depleted T cells, or PBMCs.

CDR1 is GTSNPN and CDR2 is SVGIG in the germline V gene (reference sequence). CDR3 length equals 20 residues. Trimming cost V 2 bases and J 0 bases; bases outside gene matches: 16. In the original workflow: By means of reference gene primer amplification, nucleated cell counts were estimated. The repertoire was sequenced with immunoSEQ multiplex PCR; TCRdb's copy has only in-frame clones and lacks some. V, J and clone size derive from that table, while D and trimming were established from the DNA sequence. In the table there are 50,000 to 75,000 clones, 65% to 85% of which are singletons. This clonotype was obtained from a man aged 55 to 70 with acute or convalescent COVID-19. The J gene is TRBJ2-6, the V gene TRBV30, with 7 bases lining up with TRBD1. Sequences were obtained from peripheral blood. As DNA, the CDR3 is TGTGCCTGGAGTCTGAGAGCCGGGACAGCATCTCGCTCTGGGGCCAACGTCCTGACTTTC. This codes for CAWSLRAGTASRSGANVLTF. Full variable domain (remainder filled in from reference TRBV30 and TRBJ2-6): SQTIHQWPATLVQPVGSPLSLECTVEGTSNPNLYWYRQAAGRGLQLLFYSVGIGQISSEVPQNLSASRPQDRQFILSSKKLLLSDSGFYLCAWSLRAGTASRSGANVLTFGAGSRLTVL.